This TCR beta chain was observed in a study of beta chain features in type 1 diabetes. Study at large: All samples yielded roughly 100 million examined sorted cells. Regarding the study as a whole: Type 1 diabetes patients had moderately but significantly shorter TCRB CDR3s in all four CD4+ subsets. The VDJ junctions of type 1 diabetes patients carried fewer insertions and more deletions.

A sort by CD45RO/CCR7/CD25/CD127/CD95/CD27 yielded CD4+ naive, central memory, regulatory and stem cell-like memory cells. The CDR3 totals 17 residues. The germline CDR1 and CDR2 sequences are SGHVS and FNYEAQ. Trimming removed 6 bases from V and 1 base from J, with 21 bases in between. As every portion of the isolated RNA was reverse transcribed, the sequencing read expressed TCRB transcripts. TCRdb's table, derived via immunoSEQ multiplex PCR, lists solely in-frame clones and lacks some. Here the sample spans about 660,000 clones, about an eighth being singletons. On this clone itself: Its target is not known.

The TCR was taken from a man younger than 30 with type 1 diabetes. The material sequenced was naive CD4+ T cells from blood. The rearrangement links TRBV7-6 to TRBJ1-2; no firm D call. For the CDR3, the DNA is TGTGCCAGCAGTCCCCTGCCCCCCTCTAGTGATAACTATGGCTACACCTTC. This codes for CASSPLPPSSDNYGYTF.